The rows below give T cell receptor beta chains drawn from one sample of a study of blood T cell repertoires in COVID-19. Only in-frame clones appear in the TCRdb table, and some are missing; sequencing was by immunoSEQ multiplex PCR. This sample carries tens of thousands of clones, roughly nine tenths of them seen once, and the ten largest clones take roughly 13%. The sequenced sample consisted of peripheral blood. The receptor source for this set is a man between 70 and 80 years old with active COVID-19. CDR3s include the opening cysteine and the closing phenylalanine or tryptophan. A D gene is named only where the DNA matches it firmly. Size values are once, few and many counts, or a class for expanded clones, and some rows have none.

TRBV5-1	-	TRBJ2-7	-	TGCGCCAGCAGCTTGGATAGAAACTCCTACGAGCAGTACTTC	CASSLDRNSYEQYF
TRBV5-1	TRBD1	TRBJ2-1	-	TGCGCCACCAGACAGGGAGAGTCCTACAATGAGCAGTTCTTC	CATRQGESYNEQFF
TRBV28	TRBD1	TRBJ1-2	-	TGTGCCAGCAGAAGAAGGGGGCAACCCAATAGCTACACCTTC	CASRRRGQPNSYTF
TRBV7-9	TRBD1	TRBJ2-5	-	TGTGCCAGCAGCCTTCCTCCGGGACAGGGTGGGGAGACCCAGTACTTC	CASSLPPGQGGETQYF
TRBV4-3	-	TRBJ2-7	-	TGCGCCAGCAGCCAAGATCAAACAGACTACGAGCAGTACTTC	CASSQDQTDYEQYF
TRBV5-5	TRBD1	TRBJ1-2	once	TGTGCCAGCAGCGGACAGGGATCACCCTATGGCTACACCTTC	CASSGQGSPYGYTF
TRBV3-1/TRBV3-2	TRBD1	TRBJ2-5	once	TGTGCCAGCAGCCAAGGCCTAGGGACAGGAGGAGAGACCCAGTACTTC	CASSQGLGTGGETQYF
TRBV12-3/TRBV12-4	-	TRBJ1-2	-	TGTGCCAGCAGTGGCACTAACTATGGCTACACCTTC	CASSGTNYGYTF
TRBV7-6	TRBD2	TRBJ2-7	-	TGTGCCAGCAGCTTAAGCGGGGGCTCCTACGAGCAGTACTTC	CASSLSGGSYEQYF
TRBV11-2	-	TRBJ2-1	-	TGTGCCAGCAGCGGGTGGGGGGATGAGCAGTTCTTC	CASSGWGDEQFF
TRBV18	TRBD1	TRBJ2-1	-	TGTGCCAGCTCACCGGACAGGGAGCAGTTCTTC	CASSPDREQFF
TRBV24-1	-	TRBJ2-2	-	TGTGCCACCAGTGATTTGGGGACAAGGGGGACTATCACCGGGGAGCTGTTTTTT	CATSDLGTRGTITGELFF
TRBV7-2	TRBD2	TRBJ2-1	-	TGTGCCAGCAGCTTAGATGGAACTAGCGGGAAATCTGAGCAGTTCTTC	CASSLDGTSGKSEQFF
TRBV6-5	TRBD1	TRBJ1-1	-	TGTGCCAGCAGTTACGGAAGGACAGGGAACACTGAAGCTTTCTTT	CASSYGRTGNTEAFF
TRBV5-1	TRBD2	TRBJ2-2	once	TGCGCCAGCAGTGTAAGGGCGGGAGGAACCGGGGAGCTGTTTTTT	CASSVRAGGTGELFF
TRBV30	TRBD1	TRBJ2-7	-	TGTGCCTGGATGTCCTCCGGGACAGGGTCTCGGGAGCAGTACTTC	CAWMSSGTGSREQYF
TRBV6-5	-	TRBJ1-6	-	TGTGCCAGCAGTTCAGGGAGGGGATATAATTCACCCCTCCACTTT	CASSSGRGYNSPLHF
TRBV2	-	TRBJ2-7	few	TGTGCCAGCAGTAAGAGTAACGAGCAGTACTTC	CASSKSNEQYF
TRBV7-6	-	TRBJ2-7	-	TGTGCCAGCAGCCCCACAGGGCTAGGGACCTACGAGCAGTACTTC	CASSPTGLGTYEQYF
TRBV7-8	TRBD2	TRBJ2-7	-	TGTGCCAGCAGCCCCCGCGAAGCGGGAGAGAACGAGCAGTACTTC	CASSPREAGENEQYF
TRBV19	TRBD2	TRBJ2-1	-	TGTGCCAGTAAGGTAGCGGGAGTGGGCAATGAGCAGTTCTTC	CASKVAGVGNEQFF
TRBV6-5	TRBD1	TRBJ2-7	-	TGTGCCAGCAAGACAGGGAGCTCCTACGAGCAGTACTTC	CASKTGSSYEQYF
TRBV24-1	TRBD1	TRBJ1-5	-	TGTGCCACGGGACAGGGACTTTCTAGCAATCAGCCCCAGCATTTT	CATGQGLSSNQPQHF
TRBV19	-	TRBJ1-5	-	TGTGCCAGTAGTATGGGGGCCTATAGCAATCAGCCCCAGCATTTT	CASSMGAYSNQPQHF
TRBV27	TRBD1	TRBJ2-3	-	TGTGCCAGCAGTTTATGGCCAGCGAGGGGGCGATCAGATACGCAGTATTTT	CASSLWPARGRSDTQYF
TRBV5-1	-	TRBJ2-1	once	TGCGCCAGCGCCCGGGAGATTGTAAATGAGCAGTTCTTC	CASAREIVNEQFF
TRBV19	-	TRBJ1-1	-	TGTGCCAGTAGTATCATCAGGGGAGAAGCTTTCTTT	CASSIIRGEAFF
TRBV6-1	-	TRBJ2-1	-	TGTGCCAGCAGTGAAGGCGGAGAGCAGTTCTTC	CASSEGGEQFF